The 31 T cell receptor beta chains below were found in one sample sequenced in a study of identifying expanded T cells in peripheral blood. Measured with immunoSEQ multiplex PCR; TCRdb has only the in-frame clones, and not every one. In the table there are about 91,000 clones, approximately 88% of which are singletons. Sequencing used blood. The source is a person aged 18 to 69 in good health.

The V and J genes are TRBV4-1 and TRBJ2-7; D unresolved. Germline CDR1 is MGHRA and CDR2 is YSYEKL. With 0 bases removed from V and 13 bases from J, the gap between germline ends came to 19 bases. The CDR3 contains 14 residues. CDR3 sequence: CASSQDSTYNLPYF. The DNA for the CDR3 is TGCGCCAGCAGCCAAGATAGCACGTATAACCTACCTTACTTC.

The chain couples TRBV10-1 to TRBJ1-2; the D gene is possibly TRBD1 (5 bases). This CDR3 region has 13 residues. Germline V gene sequence: CDR1 WNHNN, CDR2 SYGVQD (reference sequence). V was pared by 9 bases and J by 0 bases, with 11 bases between. The CDR3 is CARGVRANYGYTF. The CDR3 DNA follows: TGCGCCAGGGGGGTTAGAGCTAACTATGGCTACACCTTC.

The J gene is TRBJ2-4, the V gene TRBV5-1, with a weak D call TRBD2 (6 bases). The CDR3 runs to 14 residues. Germline V gene data show CDR1 as SGHRS and CDR2 as YFSETQ. V lost 3 bases and J lost 7, with 14 bases in between. The CDR3 loop reads CASSSGEVWNIQYF. CDR3 nucleotide sequence: TGCGCCAGCAGCTCCGGGGAGGTTTGGAACATTCAGTACTTC.

V is TRBV14 and J is TRBJ2-3; tentatively, D is TRBD2 (6 bases). The V and J ends lost 3 bases and 1 base respectively, with 11 bases between them. The CDR3 has 15 residues. Germline V gives CDR1 SGHDN, CDR2 FVKESK. CDR3 in amino acids: CASSQEAGRTDTQYF. The CDR3 region has the DNA TGTGCCAGCAGCCAGGAAGCGGGCCGCACAGATACGCAGTATTTT.

This sequence joins TRBV28 and TRBJ1-1; 9 bases align to TRBD1. This CDR3 contains 15 residues. In germline, CDR1 is MDHEN, CDR2 SYDVKM. Trimming removed 7 bases from V and 4 bases from J; junction bases left unmatched: 10. The CDR3 is CASTYTLTGGTEAFF. CDR3 sequence (DNA): TGTGCCAGCACCTATACCCTGACAGGGGGCACTGAAGCTTTCTTT.

CDR3 residues: CASQDGNTEAFF. The CDR3 DNA sequence: TGTGCCAGCCAGGACGGGAACACTGAAGCTTTCTTT. The chain joins TRBV7-9 to TRBJ1-1; no clear D gene. The germline V and J ends were trimmed by 8 bases and 1 base, with 8 bases remaining between them. The CDR3 sequence is 12 residues long. From germline, CDR1 is SEHNR and CDR2 FQNEAQ (reference sequence).

V usage is TRBV6-5 and J usage is TRBJ1-3; TRBD1 aligns across 10 bases. Germline assignment: CDR1 MNHEY and CDR2 SVGAGI. The V and J ends lost 4 bases and 3 bases, in that order; junction bases with no gene match: 6. CDR3 length: 16 amino acids. CDR3 sequence: CASSLTGGRVGNTIYF. The DNA for the CDR3 is TGTGCCAGCAGTTTGACAGGGGGCAGGGTTGGAAACACCATATATTTT.

The V gene is TRBV5-4, the J gene TRBJ2-2, with TRBD2 as a possible D gene (5 bases). Trimming cost V 4 bases and J 6 bases, with 13 bases left between them. In germline, CDR1 is SGHNT, CDR2 YYREEE (reference sequence). CDR3 length equals 14 residues. CDR3 sequence (DNA): TGTGCCAGCAGCCTACAACTAGTACCCGGGGAGCTGTTTTTT. It specifies CASSLQLVPGELFF. The full variable domain, in which reference TRBV5-4 and TRBJ2-2 provide the parts outside the CDR3, is ETGVTQSPTHLIKTRGQQVTLRCSSQSGHNTVSWYQQALGQGPQFIFQYYREEENGRGNFPPRFSGLQFPNYSSELNVNALELDDSALYLCASSLQLVPGELFFGEGSRLTVL.

The rearrangement joins TRBV2 to TRBJ2-2, with a possible D match to TRBD2 (5 bases). Germline V gives CDR1 SNHLY, CDR2 FYNNEI. This CDR3 comprises 14 residues. Trimming removed 5 bases from V and 4 bases from J, with 11 bases in between. The CDR3 region is CASSFKAGTGELFF. The CDR3 DNA follows: TGTGCCAGCAGTTTTAAGGCGGGCACCGGGGAGCTGTTTTTT.

The chain employs TRBV18 and TRBJ1-6; unclear D gene. The CDR3 extends over 12 amino acids. Trimming cost V 2 bases and J 12 bases, with 8 bases left between them. Per germline, CDR1 KGHSH and CDR2 LQKENI. For the CDR3, the DNA is TGTGCCAGCTCACCAGTCCCTAGACCCCTCCACTTT. Residues: CASSPVPRPLHF.

A single count supports this clone. The chain is built from TRBV6-1 and TRBJ2-2; D possibly corresponds to TRBD1 (6 bases). In germline, CDR1 is MNHNS, CDR2 SASEGT. This CDR3 region has 14 residues. The V end was cut by 4 bases, the J end by 6 bases, with 12 bases between. The CDR3 loop reads CASSALQGAGELFF. The CDR3 region has the DNA TGTGCCAGCAGTGCGCTACAGGGCGCCGGGGAGCTGTTTTTT.

The chain has TRBV30 and TRBJ1-2; weak D call: TRBD1 (5 bases). CDR1 GTSNPN and CDR2 SVGIG come from the germline V gene (reference sequence). V lost 1 base to trimming and J lost 5 bases, with 17 bases between them. This CDR3 region has 15 residues. CDR3 nucleotide sequence: TGTGCCTGGAGTGGGGTTTTGATGTCAGGGTATGGCTACACCTTC. This gives the protein CAWSGVLMSGYGYTF.

J is TRBJ1-2 and V is TRBV2; D gene unclear. Germline assignment: CDR1 SNHLY and CDR2 FYNNEI. Trimming took off 6 bases at V and 4 bases at J, with 15 bases between the two ends. This CDR3 has 14 residues. CDR3 sequence: CASRTPGSLYGYTF. CDR3 sequence (DNA): TGTGCCAGCAGGACACCAGGATCCCTCTATGGCTACACCTTC.

The V gene is TRBV19, the J gene TRBJ1-6; perhaps TRBD1 as D (5 bases). V was trimmed by 3 bases and J by 8 bases, leaving 11 bases between them. CDR3 length: 14 residues. CDR1 and CDR2 (germline): LNHDA, SQIVND (reference sequence). CDR3 sequence (DNA): TGTGCCAGTAGTATTGACAGCGAGGATTCACCCCTCCACTTT. The encoded protein is CASSIDSEDSPLHF.

The count of this clone is one. The chain has TRBV4-3 and TRBJ1-5; 7 nucleotides agree with TRBD1. This CDR3 has 15 amino acids. V was pared by 2 bases and J by 4 bases, with 5 bases of the junction left unmatched. Germline V gene sequence: CDR1 LGHNA, CDR2 YSLEER. For the CDR3, the DNA is TGCGCCAGCAGCCAATTCAGGGGGGTGAATCAGCCCCAGCATTTT. Translation gives CASSQFRGVNQPQHF.

The chain is built from TRBV7-8 and TRBJ2-5; TRBD1 aligns across 9 bases. This CDR3 contains 14 residues. Germline CDR1 and CDR2: SGHVS and FQNEAQ. V gave up 3 bases and J gave up 11 bases; unmatched junction bases: 10. CDR3 region: CASSFRDRAFEQYF. CDR3 DNA: TGTGCCAGCAGCTTCCGGGACAGGGCGTTTGAGCAGTACTTC.

In its sample, this clone was seen once. The same CDR3 arises from other DNA sequences in this sample as well. This chain links TRBV18 with TRBJ2-7, with 10 nucleotides matching TRBD1. After removal of 3 bases from V and 0 bases from J, the junction contained 2 bases not matched to a gene. Germline CDR1 and CDR2: KGHSH and LQKENI. The CDR3 runs 15 residues. The DNA for the CDR3 is TGTGCCAGCTCACCGGGACAGGGGAGCTCCTACGAGCAGTACTTC. Amino acid sequence: CASSPGQGSSYEQYF.

The chain recombines TRBV6-1 with TRBJ2-1; 7 bases line up with TRBD1. The CDR3 consists of 15 residues. With 0 bases clipped from V and 9 bases from J, the junction kept 8 bases outside the gene matches. Looked up from germline, CDR1 is MNHNS and CDR2 is SASEGT. As DNA, the CDR3 is TGTGCCAGCAGTGAAGCCGGAGACAGGGCTACTGAGCAGTTCTTC. This translates into CASSEAGDRATEQFF.

Comments on this clone: Its ends do not fully match the called genes, so a read error is possible. The rearrangement uses TRBV6-4 and TRBJ2-1; TRBD2 is a possible D gene (5 bases). CDR3 size: 14 residues. Germline CDR1 MRHNA, CDR2 SNTAGT. This CDR3 reads CASSELSGYDEQFF. In DNA form, the CDR3 reads TGTGCCAGCAGTGAACTAAGCGGCTACGATGAGCAGTTCTTC.

V and J are TRBV28 and TRBJ2-3; D is tentatively TRBD1 or TRBD2 (6 bases each). This CDR3 has 12 residues. From germline, CDR1 is MDHEN and CDR2 SYDVKM. The CDR3 nucleotides are TGTGCTTCGGGGGCAGGGGTAGATACGCAGTATTTT. Translated, it gives CASGAGVDTQYF.

The V and J genes are TRBV29-1 and TRBJ2-7, with TRBD1 matching 9 bases. V gave up 7 bases and J gave up 2 bases; unmatched junction bases: 9. CDR3 length: 14 residues. Germline V gene lookup returns CDR1 SQVTM and CDR2 ANQGSEA. The CDR3 sequence: CSAKGGTGPYEQYF. DNA of the CDR3: TGCAGCGCCAAAGGAGGGACAGGGCCCTACGAGCAGTACTTC.

The V and J genes are TRBV25-1 and TRBJ1-1; D gene unclear. This CDR3 spans 13 amino acids. Trimming removed 3 bases from V and 0 bases from J, with 5 bases in between. Germline CDR1 is MGHDK and CDR2 is SYGVNS. The CDR3, as DNA: TGTGCCAGCAGTGACTGGGTGAACACTGAAGCTTTCTTT. Translation gives CASSDWVNTEAFF. Together with reference TRBV25-1 and TRBJ1-1, the CDR3 gives the full variable domain: EADIYQTPRYLVIGTGKKITLECSQTMGHDKMYWYQQDPGMELHLIHYSYGVNSTEKGDLSSESTVSRIRTEHFPLTLESARPSHTSQYLCASSDWVNTEAFFGQGTRLTVV.

The gene calls are TRBV6-6 and TRBJ2-6; D unresolved. Germline CDR1 is MNHNY and CDR2 is SVGAGI (reference sequence). Trimming removed 6 bases from V and 6 bases from J, with 12 bases in between. The CDR3 sequence is 14 residues long. The CDR3 is CASSKHPAANVLTF. The DNA of the CDR3 is TGTGCCAGCAGCAAGCACCCCGCGGCCAACGTCCTGACTTTC.

The J gene is TRBJ1-6, the V gene TRBV25-1; D perhaps matches TRBD1 (6 bases). Germline V gene data show CDR1 as MGHDK and CDR2 as SYGVNS. With 2 bases removed from V and 9 bases from J, the gap between germline ends came to 11 bases. The CDR3 is made up of 14 amino acids. CDR3 sequence reads: CASSEAGETSPLHF. The CDR3 DNA follows: TGTGCCAGCAGTGAAGCAGGGGAGACTTCACCCCTCCACTTT.

The count of this clone is one. The J gene is TRBJ1-6, the V gene TRBV11-2, with 9 positions matching TRBD1. V lost 4 bases and J lost 7; bases outside the gene matches: 5. The CDR3 loop spans 15 amino acids. Germline V gene sequence: CDR1 SGHAT, CDR2 FQNNGV. DNA of the CDR3: TGTGCCAGCAGCTCCACAGGGGGCTGGAATTCACCCCTCCACTTT. The encoded protein is CASSSTGGWNSPLHF.

DNA for the CDR3: TGTGCCAGCATCCAATGGGCCGGGACACTTACAGAGCCCCAGCATTTT. As protein: CASIQWAGTLTEPQHF. This rearrangement joins TRBV5-8 to TRBJ1-5; D may be TRBD1 (6 bases). The ends were cut back, 6 bases at V and 8 bases at J, with 24 bases in the middle. The germline V gene encodes CDR1 SGHTS and CDR2 YDEGEE. This CDR3 has 16 residues.

The CDR3 bases are TGTGCCAGCAGCTTAGCGAGCAGGACCCAAGATACGCAGTATTTT. Translating gives CASSLASRTQDTQYF. The gene calls are TRBV7-8 and TRBJ2-3; D remains ambiguous. Germline loops: CDR1 SGHVS, CDR2 FQNEAQ. The CDR3 totals 15 residues. Deletions cut 0 bases from V and 5 bases from J, with 12 bases between.

CDR3: CASSRTNEQFF. In DNA form, the CDR3 reads TGTGCCAGCAGTCGTACCAATGAGCAGTTCTTC. This chain connects TRBV28 to TRBJ2-1; D unresolved. Trimming pared 5 bases from V and 6 bases from J, leaving 5 bases between. Germline V lookup: CDR1 MDHEN, CDR2 SYDVKM. The CDR3 is made up of 11 amino acids. The whole variable domain, filled in from reference TRBV28 and TRBJ2-1, reads DVKVTQSSRYLVKRTGEKVFLECVQDMDHENMFWYRQDPGLGLRLIYFSYDVKMKEKGDIPEGYSVSREKKERFSLILESASTNQTSMYLCASSRTNEQFFGPGTRLTVL.

The chain couples TRBV5-6 to TRBJ2-4; tentative D call: TRBD2 (6 bases). Trimming stripped 0 bases from V and 1 base from J, with 8 bases between. Germline CDR1 SGHDT, CDR2 YYEEEE. This CDR3 comprises 15 residues. For the CDR3, the DNA is TGTGCCAGCAGCTTGGTGGGGAGGGCCAAAAACATTCAGTACTTC. It encodes CASSLVGRAKNIQYF.

The chain couples TRBV7-3 to TRBJ2-1; D may correspond to TRBD1 or TRBD2 (5 bases each). The CDR3 is 13 residues long. Germline V gene lookup returns CDR1 SGHTA and CDR2 FQGTGA. With 5 bases removed from V and 5 bases from J, the gap between germline ends came to 10 bases. CDR3 residues: CASSRDRNNEQFF. The CDR3 region has the DNA TGTGCCAGCAGCAGGGACCGAAACAATGAGCAGTTCTTC.

This chain connects TRBV6-5 to TRBJ1-2, with 7 bases matching TRBD1. The germline V gene has CDR1 MNHEY and CDR2 SVGAGI. J lost 8 bases, V lost 0 bases, and 9 bases had no gene match. The CDR3 runs 15 residues. CDR3 in DNA: TGTGCCAGCAGTTACTCGAAGGGCAGGGGGGACGGCTACACCTTC. Translating it yields CASSYSKGRGDGYTF.